Detailed here is one TCR beta chain. This entry comes from a study of blood T cell repertoires in COVID-19. Each participant's cohort was designated according to participant-reported clinical history. CDR1 LNHDA and CDR2 SQIVND come from the germline V gene (reference sequence). Trimming stripped 10 bases from V and 1 base from J, with 16 bases between. This CDR3 contains 14 residues. Per the original data handling: Reference gene primer amplification in the assay estimated nucleated cell counts. Method: immunoSEQ multiplex PCR; TCRdb's copy keeps in-frame clones and lacks some. V, J and clone size reflect that table, while D and trimming were determined from the DNA. Altogether a few hundred thousand clones are present, 70% to 90% being singletons, with the ten largest covering about 5.7%.

The chain uses TRBV19 and TRBJ1-1; a weak D match, TRBD1 (5 bases). The TCR comes from a woman between 35 and 50 years old who had recovered from COVID-19. Sequenced: PBMCs or T cells enriched from blood (not recorded which). CDR3 in DNA: TGTGCCATCCGGGGGGAGGCAGGGAACACTGAAGCTTTCTTT. This encodes CAIRGEAGNTEAFF.